The subject of this entry is one T cell receptor beta chain. Antigen: not known. In patients chosen for sequencing, flow cytometry had shown CD8+CD57+ cell expansion. Diagnosis of severe acquired aplastic anemia applied to all patients. Blood was sampled before the patients had received any therapy. The CDR3 sequence is 13 residues long. V was clipped by 8 bases and J by 4 bases; unmatched bases: 6. Germline loops: CDR1 LNHDA, CDR2 SQIVND (reference sequence). This record belongs to a study of CD8+CD57+ T cells in acquired aplastic anemia. Study summary: Each DNA sample taken from sorted CD4+ and CD8+ cells came to around 2.9 ug on average. Points from the study as a whole: CD8+ Simpson's diversity showed no significant patient-control difference.

Genomic DNA served as template for TCR beta VDJ and CDR3 profiling. TCRdb analysed the reads with MiXCR anew, one entry per CDR3 protein. The sample shows 100,000 to 150,000 distinct CDR3 sequences, approximately 40% of them seen only once. Material for sequencing was sorted CD4+, CD8+, or CD8+CD57+ T cells (not recorded which) from PBMCs. This clonotype was sampled from a human donor with aplastic anemia. The gene calls are TRBV19 and TRBJ1-2, with 8 positions matching TRBD1. This chain's CDR3 is CASRMTGVYGYTF. In DNA, the CDR3 is TGTGCCAGTCGCATGACAGGGGTCTATGGCTACACCTTC.